This T cell receptor beta chain came from a study of blood T cell repertoires in COVID-19 (dated by TCRdb to between 2020 and 2021). Study-wide context: Collaborator samples came from the United States, Italy and Spain and covered acute and convalescent phases of COVID-19. The dataset comprised deeply sampled blood TCRbeta repertoires from subjects exposed to, actively infected with, or recovered from COVID-19. The samples were drawn from the first 160 participants of the ongoing ImmuneRACE study and from more than 1,000 subjects provided by 6 global collaborators. HLA class I and class II types, where available, came from metadata supplied by the sample provider rather than from assay-based typing. Nearly every sample came with metadata listing a de-identified subject ID, COVID-19 status, age in years and sex. A freely available public database, intended as a resource for researchers studying the immune response to SARS-CoV-2, is where the repertoires were released. The material from the prospective study consisted of cDNA or gDNA derived from T cells, B-cell-depleted T cells, or PBMCs. What the authors observed across the whole study: How much clinical and demographic metadata was included differed by source and by participant, and the metadata was provided uncurated.

As concerns this clone: What antigen it recognizes has not been identified. No much larger clone exists at a distance of one base, and base qualities are not known.

Whole blood was collected in K2EDTA tubes by collaborating institutions according to the institutions' own protocols. Collaborator samples were shipped for TCRbeta analysis as frozen whole blood, isolated PBMCs, or DNA extracted from either sample type. V lost 3 bases and J lost 0 bases, and the count of bases not matched to a germline gene is 5. As encoded in the germline V gene, CDR1 is SGHRS while CDR2 is YFSETQ. Taken from cysteine to phenylalanine, the CDR3 has 15 residues. Left in the record is the CDR3 DNA by itself, 45 bases read in frame from the first base. TCRbeta CDR3 regions were amplified from genomic DNA by means of the immunoSEQ Assay, a bias-controlled multiplex PCR. As for the authors' bioinformatics: Within the assay, amplification of reference gene primers was used to estimate how many nucleated cells each sample contained. To quantify the absolute abundance of each unique TCRbeta CDR3 rearrangement, sequence reads were collapsed and filtered. For each sample, productive Simpson clonality was calculated as the square root of Simpson's diversity index across productive rearrangements. TCRdb took this table from immuneACCESS and kept in-frame rearrangements with V and J called. Such tables lack part of the clones; where checked against another copy, unresolved V genes explain under half of the gap, and the rest is unexplained. The V and J calls and the clone size are those of that table, but D and trimming were determined from the DNA. In all, the sample holds about 270,000 clones, and approximately 80% of those were seen once. Clones ranked in the top ten supply over 2.5% of the sample.

Sequencing was done on a sample of peripheral blood. This chain joins TRBV5-1 to TRBJ1-1, and TRBD1 matches 7 of the central bases. The receptor was isolated from a woman in her sixties with active or convalescent COVID-19. The sequence in DNA is TGCGCCAGCAGCTATTCGACAGGGCTGAACACTGAAGCTTTCTTT. Its translation is CASSYSTGLNTEAFF.